This T cell receptor (beta chain) was recorded in a study of beta chain features in type 1 diabetes. General observations from the study: VDJ junctions from type 1 diabetes patients carried fewer insertions and larger deletions.

Deletions cut 2 bases from V and 7 bases from J, with 13 bases between. CDR3 length equals 14 residues. Germline CDR1 and CDR2: SGDLS and YYNGEE. The sequenced template was cDNA made from the entire isolated RNA. This table comes from immunoSEQ multiplex PCR, and its TCRdb copy is limited to in-frame clones, with some not included. Of about 410,000 clones in the sample, about 15% were seen once. A word on this clone: The antigen is undetermined.

This TCR came from a man aged 25-45 years in good health. The sample taken for sequencing was naive CD4+ T cells from blood. The genes are TRBV9 and TRBJ2-1, with D unclear. DNA of the CDR3: TGTGCCAGCAGCGTTACACCCTTGGGGAATGAGCAGTTCTTC. It is translated as CASSVTPLGNEQFF.